A single sample is the source of the 16 T cell receptor beta chains below, sequenced in a study of blood T cell repertoires in COVID-19. Profiled with immunoSEQ multiplex PCR; TCRdb holds only in-frame clones, not every one. The table records 15,000 to 20,000 clones, about 82% of them present only once. The specimen was peripheral blood. The receptors come from an elderly man with acute or convalescent COVID-19.

The chain links TRBV29-1 to TRBJ1-2; 7 bases align to TRBD1. From germline, CDR1 is SQVTM and CDR2 ANQGSEA. The CDR3 is made up of 13 amino acids. With 4 bases clipped from V and 9 bases from J, the junction kept 11 bases outside the gene matches. CDR3 bases: TGCAGCGTTGCGGGGACAGCGCAGGAAAGCTACACCTTC. It codes for CSVAGTAQESYTF.

The V gene is TRBV28, the J gene TRBJ2-3; D not certain. Germline values: CDR1 MDHEN, CDR2 SYDVKM. The CDR3 length is 11 residues. The germline V and J ends were trimmed by 4 bases and 3 bases, with 2 bases remaining between them. CDR3 bases: TGTGCCAGCAGTTCAACAGATACGCAGTATTTT. Protein product: CASSSTDTQYF.

The genes are TRBV7-2 and TRBJ2-7; 15 bases are shared with TRBD2. The CDR3 loop spans 18 amino acids. Germline CDR1 SGHTA, CDR2 FQGNSA. J lost 2 bases, V lost 3 bases, and 8 bases had no gene match. The CDR3 sequence is CASSLGLAGGPITYEQYF. CDR3 DNA: TGTGCCAGCAGCTTGGGACTAGCGGGGGGCCCGATAACCTACGAGCAGTACTTC.

This chain connects TRBV20-1 to TRBJ2-1; TRBD2 matches 10 bases. The CDR3 is 16 amino acids. CDR1 is DFQATT, CDR2 SNEGSKA, per germline (reference sequence). V shed 3 bases, J shed 1 base, and the junction held 6 bases outside the gene matches. This CDR3 is CSASPPSGGSYNEQFF. CDR3 DNA sequence: TGCAGTGCTAGTCCCCCTAGCGGGGGATCCTACAATGAGCAGTTCTTC.

This rearrangement joins TRBV6-2 or TRBV6-3 to TRBJ1-4, with D unclear. CDR1 MNHEY and CDR2 SVGEGT come from the germline V gene. The CDR3 spans 17 residues. Trimming pared 2 bases from V and 2 bases from J, leaving 15 bases between. The DNA of the CDR3 is TGTGCCAGCAGTTACCCGCCGGGAGGGTGGACTAATGAAAAACTGTTTTTT. Protein product: CASSYPPGGWTNEKLFF.

This clone was seen only once. This rearrangement joins TRBV7-2 to TRBJ2-1; TRBD2 aligns across 15 bases. Germline CDR1 SGHTA, CDR2 FQGNSA. V lost 7 bases and J lost 10; bases outside the gene matches: 5. This CDR3 has 14 amino acids. The CDR3 is CASISGTSGGEQFF. The CDR3 DNA is TGTGCCAGCATCTCCGGGACTAGCGGGGGGGAGCAGTTCTTC.

The J gene is TRBJ1-1, the V gene TRBV5-1; the D is unclear. The germline V gene encodes CDR1 SGHRS and CDR2 YFSETQ. The CDR3 runs to 13 residues. Trimming shortened V by 0 bases and J by 2 bases, and 5 bases separated the two germline ends. CDR3 sequence reads: CASSLGANTEAFF. The CDR3 DNA reads TGCGCCAGCAGCTTGGGAGCCAACACTGAAGCTTTCTTT. Variable domain in full (rest from reference TRBV5-1 and TRBJ1-1): KAGVTQTPRYLIKTRGQQVTLSCSPISGHRSVSWYQQTPGQGLQFLFEYFSETQRNKGNFPGRFSGRQFSNSRSEMNVSTLELGDSALYLCASSLGANTEAFFGQGTRLTVV.

This rearrangement joins TRBV6-5 to TRBJ1-5, with TRBD1 matching 11 bases. This CDR3 is built from 15 residues. V shed 5 bases, J shed 5 bases, and the junction held 5 bases outside the gene matches. Germline V gene lookup returns CDR1 MNHEY and CDR2 SVGAGI. CDR3 region: CASSPWGQGDQPQHF. CDR3 in DNA: TGTGCCAGCAGTCCTTGGGGACAGGGGGATCAGCCCCAGCATTTT.

V is TRBV9 and J is TRBJ1-1; TRBD1 matches 8 bases. The CDR3 is 13 amino acids. Germline V gene sequence: CDR1 SGDLS, CDR2 YYNGEE. Unmatched junction bases numbered 3, after V lost 5 bases and J lost 3 bases. CDR3 residues: CASSQGADTEAFF. The DNA of the CDR3 is TGTGCCAGCAGTCAGGGGGCTGACACTGAAGCTTTCTTT.

The J gene is TRBJ1-2, the V gene TRBV27, with a possible D match to TRBD1 (6 bases). This CDR3 comprises 13 residues. Trimming removed 7 bases at V and 7 bases at J, with 16 bases between. CDR1 and CDR2 (germline): MNHEY, SMNVEV (reference sequence). The CDR3 region has the DNA TGTGCCAGCAAAAGCGGGGGGCGAGGTGGCTACACCTTC. Protein product: CASKSGGRGGYTF.

The chain combines TRBV29-1 with TRBJ2-5, with D possibly being TRBD1 (6 bases). The CDR3 runs to 12 residues. V was pared by 7 bases and J by 0 bases, with 9 bases between. Germline CDR1 is SQVTM and CDR2 is ANQGSEA. CDR3 sequence (DNA): TGCAGCGCGCGACAGGACCAAGAGACCCAGTACTTC. The encoded protein is CSARQDQETQYF.

CDR3 DNA sequence: TGTGCCAGCAGCTTAAGACAGGGGGCAACTGAAGCTTTCTTT. Amino acids: CASSLRQGATEAFF. The chain has TRBV7-2 and TRBJ1-1, with 10 bases matching TRBD1. CDR1 and CDR2 (germline): SGHTA, FQGNSA. The CDR3 is 14 amino acids. J was trimmed by 5 bases and V by 2 bases; bases with no gene match: 2.

The chain has TRBV30 and TRBJ1-2; TRBD1 agrees at 7 bases. J gave up 0 bases and V 5 bases, and 3 bases lay outside the gene matches. CDR1 and CDR2 (germline): GTSNPN, SVGIG (reference sequence). The CDR3 loop spans 13 amino acids. CDR3 sequence (DNA): TGTGCCTGGGGCGACAGGGCTAACTATGGCTACACCTTC. Translation gives CAWGDRANYGYTF. The complete variable domain, with remaining parts taken from reference TRBV30 and TRBJ1-2, reads SQTIHQWPATLVQPVGSPLSLECTVEGTSNPNLYWYRQAAGRGLQLLFYSVGIGQISSEVPQNLSASRPQDRQFILSSKKLLLSDSGFYLCAWGDRANYGYTFGSGTRLTVV.

In DNA form, the CDR3 reads TGTGCCAGCAGTGACTCGAGTCAGGGGTATGGCTACACCTTC. It codes for CASSDSSQGYGYTF. V is TRBV6-4 and J is TRBJ1-2; a weak D match, TRBD1 (6 bases). Germline CDR1 is MRHNA and CDR2 is SNTAGT. The CDR3 length is 14 residues. V dropped 0 bases and J dropped 5 bases, with 10 bases sitting between them.

The count of this clone is one. The rearrangement links TRBV7-3 to TRBJ2-1; D possibly corresponds to TRBD1 (6 bases). V was pared by 5 bases and J by 6 bases, with 20 bases between. The germline gives CDR1 SGHTA, CDR2 FQGTGA. The length of the CDR3 is 16 residues. Here the CDR3 DNA reads TGTGCCAGCAGCCCCGCGGTGGGGGCTTTCGCCAATGAGCAGTTCTTC. The encoded protein is CASSPAVGAFANEQFF.

The CDR3 spells CASSLAPSTSGGDTGELFF. CDR3 nucleotide sequence: TGCGCCAGCAGCTTGGCCCCCTCGACTAGCGGGGGAGACACCGGGGAGCTGTTTTTT. This sequence joins TRBV5-1 and TRBJ2-2, with TRBD2 matching over 12 bases. The CDR3 extends over 19 amino acids. In germline, CDR1 is SGHRS, CDR2 YFSETQ. Trimming cost V 0 bases and J 3 bases; bases outside gene matches: 9.